These 2 T cell receptor beta chains came from one sample sequenced in a study of T cells in Graves' hyperthyroidism and ophthalmopathy. Amplified TCR beta CDR3 regions derived from RNA transcripts. HTBI primers drove first-round RT-PCR of the TCR CDR3. One entry per CDR3 protein results from TCRdb running MiXCR on the multiplex PCR reads. The data hold hundreds of thousands of distinct CDR3 sequences, with just under 45% observed a single time. The sequenced sample was peripheral blood or thyroid tissue (not recorded which). The receptors shown here come from an adult man with Graves' disease, either hyperthyroidism or ophthalmopathy (not recorded which).

The rearrangement links TRBV9 to TRBJ1-5, with TRBD1 as a possible D gene (5 bases). V lost 5 bases and J 1 base, leaving 16 bases between the germline ends. This CDR3 has 16 residues. Per germline, CDR1 SGDLS and CDR2 YYNGEE. This chain's CDR3 is CASSLLGGESNQPQHF. For the CDR3, the DNA is TGTGCCAGCAGTTTACTGGGAGGGGAGAGCAATCAGCCCCAGCATTTT.

The genes are TRBV29-1 and TRBJ1-1, with D possibly TRBD1 on 5 matching bases. Between the trimmed V and J ends, which lost 6 bases and 8 bases, there was a span of 7 bases. The germline gives CDR1 SQVTM, CDR2 ANQGSEA. The CDR3 spans 9 residues. CDR3 residues: CSVGVEAFF. The CDR3 DNA reads TGCAGCGTGGGGGTCGAAGCTTTCTTT.